One sample yielded the 3 T cell receptor beta chains listed below, sequenced in a study of synovial regulatory T cells in juvenile arthritis. The method was immunoSEQ multiplex PCR; TCRdb's version includes in-frame clones alone and lacks a portion of them. The sample table includes 9,000 to 10,000 clones. Source material: Treg cells from blood. The subset was: remaining (HLA-DR-negative) circulating blood Treg cells. These receptors were obtained from a donor younger than 30 with juvenile idiopathic arthritis.

The chain carries TRBV6-5 and TRBJ2-4. The V gene's germline CDR1 is MNHEY and CDR2 SVGAGI. The CDR3 has 13 amino acids. No DNA has been recorded. The CDR3 loop reads CASRVLAKNIQYF.

This chain uses TRBV6-5 with TRBJ2-3; TCRdb picks TRBD2, but there is no DNA to check that call. CDR1 is MNHEY, CDR2 SVGAGI, per germline. This CDR3 spans 14 amino acids. No nucleotide data were recorded. CDR3 sequence reads: CASRAGLFTDTQYF.

The CDR3 spells CASSPEGYEQYF. V gene TRBV5-1 combines with J gene TRBJ2-7; without DNA, the TCRdb call of TRBD2 cannot be checked. Germline values: CDR1 SGHRS, CDR2 YFSETQ. The CDR3 has 12 residues. The record lacks a DNA sequence.